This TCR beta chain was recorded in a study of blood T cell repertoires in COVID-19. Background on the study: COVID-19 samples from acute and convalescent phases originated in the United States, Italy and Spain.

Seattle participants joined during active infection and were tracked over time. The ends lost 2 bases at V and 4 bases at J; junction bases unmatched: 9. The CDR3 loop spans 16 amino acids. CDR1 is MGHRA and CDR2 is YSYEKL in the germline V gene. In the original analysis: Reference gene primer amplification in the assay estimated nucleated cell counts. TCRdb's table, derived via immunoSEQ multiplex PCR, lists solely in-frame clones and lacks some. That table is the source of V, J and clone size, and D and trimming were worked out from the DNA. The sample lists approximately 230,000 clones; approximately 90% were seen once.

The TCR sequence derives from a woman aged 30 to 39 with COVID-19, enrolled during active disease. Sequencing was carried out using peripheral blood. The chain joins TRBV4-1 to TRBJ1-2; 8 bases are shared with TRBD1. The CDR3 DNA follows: TGCGCCAGCAGCCAACCTACGCAGGGGGCCCTCTATGGCTACACCTTC. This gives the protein CASSQPTQGALYGYTF.